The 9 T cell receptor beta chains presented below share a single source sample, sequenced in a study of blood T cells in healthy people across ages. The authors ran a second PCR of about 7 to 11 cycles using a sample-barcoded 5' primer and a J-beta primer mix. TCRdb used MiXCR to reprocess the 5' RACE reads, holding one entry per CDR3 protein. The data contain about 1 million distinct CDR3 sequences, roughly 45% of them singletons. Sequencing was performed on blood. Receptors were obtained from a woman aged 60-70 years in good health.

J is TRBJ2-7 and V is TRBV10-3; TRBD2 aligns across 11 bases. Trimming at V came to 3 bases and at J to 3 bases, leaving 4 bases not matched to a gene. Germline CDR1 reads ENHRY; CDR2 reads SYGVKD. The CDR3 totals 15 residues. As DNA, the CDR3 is TGTGCCATCAGTGATGGAGGGACTAGCGGCTACGAGCAGTACTTC. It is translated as CAISDGGTSGYEQYF.

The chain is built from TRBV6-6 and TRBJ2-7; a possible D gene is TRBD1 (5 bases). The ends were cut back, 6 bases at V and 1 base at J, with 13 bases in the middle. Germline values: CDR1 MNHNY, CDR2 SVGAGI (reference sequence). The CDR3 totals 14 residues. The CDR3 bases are TGTGCCAGCAGCCAGCCCCACAGGTCCTACGAGCAGTACTTC. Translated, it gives CASSQPHRSYEQYF.

The CDR3 bases are TGTGCCTGGACTATAGCGGGAGGGCGTGAGACCCAGTACTTC. Its translation: CAWTIAGGRETQYF. This chain connects TRBV30 to TRBJ2-7; 11 bases match TRBD2. The DNA end is more similar to TRBJ2-5, so the J call may be wrong. Germline V gene data show CDR1 as GTSNPN and CDR2 as SVGIG (reference sequence). The CDR3 is 14 amino acids.

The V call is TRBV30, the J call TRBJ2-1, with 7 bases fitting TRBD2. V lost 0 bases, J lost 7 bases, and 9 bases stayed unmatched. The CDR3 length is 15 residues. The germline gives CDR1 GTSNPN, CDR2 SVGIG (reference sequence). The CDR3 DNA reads TGTGCCTGGAGTGTACTGGGTAGCGGGTCAAATGAGCAGTTCTTC. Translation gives CAWSVLGSGSNEQFF.

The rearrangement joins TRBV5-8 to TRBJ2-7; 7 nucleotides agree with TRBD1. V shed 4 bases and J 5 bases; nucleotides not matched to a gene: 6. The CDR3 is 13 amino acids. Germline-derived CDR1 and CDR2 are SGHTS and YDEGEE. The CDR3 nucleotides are TGTGCCAGCAGCCCCGACAGGGTAAACGAGCAGTACTTC. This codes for CASSPDRVNEQYF.

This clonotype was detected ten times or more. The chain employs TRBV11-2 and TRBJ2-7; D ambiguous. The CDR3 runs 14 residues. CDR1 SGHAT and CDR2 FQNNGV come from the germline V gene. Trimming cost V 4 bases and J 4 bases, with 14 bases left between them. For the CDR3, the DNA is TGTGCCAGCAGCTGGGCCGGCTCCGGGTACGAGCAGTACTTC. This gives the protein CASSWAGSGYEQYF.

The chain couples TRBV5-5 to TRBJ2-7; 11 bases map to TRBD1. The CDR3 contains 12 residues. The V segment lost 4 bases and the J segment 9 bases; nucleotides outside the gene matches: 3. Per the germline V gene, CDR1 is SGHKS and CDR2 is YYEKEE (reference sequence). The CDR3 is CASSRDRGGQYF. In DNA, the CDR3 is TGTGCCAGCAGCCGGGACAGGGGGGGGCAGTACTTC.

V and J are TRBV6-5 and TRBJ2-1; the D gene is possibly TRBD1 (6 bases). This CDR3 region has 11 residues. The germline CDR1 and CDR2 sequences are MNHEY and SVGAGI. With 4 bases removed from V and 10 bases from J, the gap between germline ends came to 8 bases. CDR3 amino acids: CASSSGHEQFF. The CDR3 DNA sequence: TGTGCCAGCAGTTCGGGACACGAGCAGTTCTTC.

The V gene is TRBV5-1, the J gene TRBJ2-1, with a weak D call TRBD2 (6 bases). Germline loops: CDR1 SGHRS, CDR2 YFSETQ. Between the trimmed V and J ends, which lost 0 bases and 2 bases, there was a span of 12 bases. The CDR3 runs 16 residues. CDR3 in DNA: TGCGCCAGCAGCTTGGGGGACTTCCTGACCTACAATGAGCAGTTCTTC. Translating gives CASSLGDFLTYNEQFF.